This record covers a single TCR beta chain. Its matching antigen is unknown. The entry originates in a study of OX40 agonist ivuxolimab in advanced cancers. The CDR3 is made up of 14 amino acids. Germline V gene data show CDR1 as KGHSH and CDR2 as LQKENI. Samples were taken at baseline and on day 1 of cycles 4 and 7. Findings and limits, study-wide: Partly responding patients at 0.1-3.0 mg/kg showed some of the smallest clonal expansion.

The data were produced by immunoSEQ multiplex PCR, yet TCRdb's version contains in-frame clones alone and is incomplete. This table has some 80,000 clones, roughly 89% appearing once. The source is an adult with an advanced solid tumor such as melanoma, head and neck, liver or kidney cancer. This specimen was CD4+ or CD8+ T cells sorted from blood, taken in a trial of the OX40 agonist ivuxolimab. The rearrangement uses TRBV18 and TRBJ2-5, with unresolved D. TRBJ2-7 explains the end of the DNA better; the J call may be wrong. Written as DNA, the CDR3 is TGTGCCAGCTCACCACCGATTACCCCCTACGAGCAGTACTTC. Translating gives CASSPPITPYEQYF.